One and the same sample provided the 17 T cell receptor beta chains below, sequenced in a study of blood T cell repertoires in COVID-19 (dated by TCRdb to 2020 to 2021). Libraries were made using the immunoSEQ multiplex PCR assay. Sourced from immuneACCESS, this table was stored by TCRdb with only in-frame sequences that have V and J called. A share of the clones is absent; for the studies checked, an unresolved V gene accounts for under half, and the remainder has no known explanation. This sample holds tens of thousands of clones; around 88% were observed only once. About 4.8% of the sample is taken by the ten largest. Source material: peripheral blood. Receptors originate from a woman of 80 years or more with acute or convalescent COVID-19.

This clone showed up just a few times. V gene TRBV5-4 combines with J gene TRBJ2-5; D gene uncertain. V gave up 3 bases and J gave up 2 bases, with 8 bases separating them. CDR1 and CDR2 (germline): SGHNT, YYREEE (reference sequence). This CDR3 has 13 residues. In DNA, the CDR3 is TGTGCCAGCAGCTCTGACAAACAAGAGACCCAGTACTTC. It specifies CASSSDKQETQYF.

This chain joins TRBV7-8 and TRBJ2-7; 12 nucleotides agree with TRBD2. This CDR3 comprises 16 residues. The V and J ends lost 4 bases and 3 bases, in that order; junction bases with no gene match: 7. Germline-derived CDR1 and CDR2 are SGHVS and FQNEAQ. CDR3 loop: CASSSGTSGFIYEQYF. The CDR3 DNA follows: TGTGCCAGCAGCTCCGGGACTAGCGGGTTCATCTACGAGCAGTACTTC.

The chain joins TRBV6-2 or TRBV6-3 to TRBJ1-1, with a weak D call TRBD1 (5 bases). V gave up 2 bases and J gave up 7 bases, with 11 bases separating them. CDR1 and CDR2 from the germline V gene are MNHEY and SVGEGT. The CDR3 loop spans 13 amino acids. CDR3 sequence reads: CASSYVQGYEAFF. CDR3 nucleotides: TGTGCCAGCAGTTACGTCCAGGGCTATGAAGCTTTCTTT.

The chain is built from TRBV14 and TRBJ2-7, with TRBD1 as a possible D gene (6 bases). CDR3 length: 14 residues. V was clipped by 1 base and J by 6 bases, with 13 bases between them. CDR1 and CDR2 (germline): SGHDN, FVKESK. CDR3 sequence: CASSQAGAAGEQYF. CDR3 nucleotide sequence: TGTGCCAGCAGCCAAGCAGGGGCCGCGGGCGAGCAGTACTTC.

The chain has TRBV21-1 and TRBJ1-1. TRBV21-1 is a recognized pseudogene. This CDR3 is built from 14 residues. This CDR3 is CASSTGKTNTEAFF. The DNA for the CDR3 is TGTGCCAGCAGTACCGGTAAAACGAACACTGAAGCTTTCTTT.

This clone appeared once. The chain links TRBV6-5 to TRBJ2-7; possibly TRBD1 for D (5 bases). V was clipped by 7 bases and J by 2 bases, with 12 bases between them. CDR1 is MNHEY, CDR2 SVGAGI, per germline. The CDR3 is 13 amino acids. As DNA, the CDR3 is TGTGCCAGCATGCAACAGGCGCCCTACGAGCAGTACTTC. Protein sequence: CASMQQAPYEQYF.

The rearrangement links TRBV3-1 (or the pseudogene TRBV3-2) to TRBJ2-3; 9 bases match TRBD2. The CDR3 has 15 amino acids. CDR1 and CDR2 (germline): LGHDT, YNNKEL (reference sequence). J gave up 0 bases and V 4 bases, and 2 bases lay outside the gene matches. CDR3 bases: TGTGCCAGCAGCCTGCTAGCGGGGAGCACAGATACGCAGTATTTT. This translates into CASSLLAGSTDTQYF.

The genes are TRBV2 and TRBJ2-1, with 9 bases fitting TRBD1. The germline V gene encodes CDR1 SNHLY and CDR2 FYNNEI. J gave up 4 bases and V 6 bases, and 10 bases lay outside the gene matches. The CDR3 is made up of 16 amino acids. CDR3 region: CASSWMDRGPYNEQFF. In DNA form, the CDR3 reads TGTGCCAGCAGCTGGATGGACAGGGGACCTTACAATGAGCAGTTCTTC.

Comments on this clone: The same CDR3 also results from other DNA sequences found in this sample. This sequence joins TRBV2 and TRBJ2-3, with D perhaps TRBD2 (6 bases). This CDR3 contains 13 residues. V was trimmed by 8 bases and J by 0 bases, leaving 9 bases between them. Germline V gives CDR1 SNHLY, CDR2 FYNNEI. The CDR3 protein is CASVSGSTDTQYF. DNA of the CDR3: TGTGCCAGCGTTAGCGGTAGCACAGATACGCAGTATTTT.

The V and J genes are TRBV2 and TRBJ1-4; D uncertain. Deletions cut 6 bases from V and 8 bases from J, with 16 bases between. The germline V gene has CDR1 SNHLY and CDR2 FYNNEI. The CDR3 is 14 residues long. The CDR3 reads CASRRRALNEKLFF. The CDR3 DNA reads TGTGCCAGCAGGCGCCGAGCCCTGAACGAAAAACTGTTTTTT.

V is TRBV5-4 and J is TRBJ1-4, with TRBD1 matching over 8 bases. Germline V gives CDR1 SGHNT, CDR2 YYREEE (reference sequence). The J segment lost 0 bases and the V segment lost 4 bases, leaving 5 bases of the junction unmatched. The CDR3 loop spans 16 amino acids. The chain's CDR3 is CASSKTGEATNEKLFF. The CDR3 DNA is TGTGCCAGCAGCAAGACAGGGGAAGCAACTAATGAAAAACTGTTTTTT.

This clone has just a few counts. This chain connects TRBV24-1 to TRBJ2-1; D not certain. CDR3 length: 14 amino acids. Trimming stripped 2 bases from V and 3 bases from J, with 7 bases between. The V gene's germline CDR1 is KGHDR and CDR2 SFDVKD. The CDR3 protein is CATSDSRHYNEQFF. CDR3 coding DNA: TGTGCCACCAGTGATTCCCGACACTACAATGAGCAGTTCTTC.

This chain joins TRBV19 and TRBJ2-1, with TRBD2 as a possible D gene (6 bases). CDR1 is LNHDA and CDR2 is SQIVND in the germline V gene (reference sequence). The CDR3 runs 17 residues. Trimming left V 6 bases short and J 4 bases short, with 22 bases between. The CDR3 DNA is TGTGCCAGTAGCCCCCAACCTGCCGGGACTCTTTACAATGAGCAGTTCTTC. This codes for CASSPQPAGTLYNEQFF.

The J gene is TRBJ2-7, the V gene TRBV5-1; 8 bases line up with TRBD2. CDR1 and CDR2 (germline): SGHRS, YFSETQ. The J segment lost 5 bases and the V segment lost 2 bases, leaving 9 bases of the junction unmatched. The CDR3 totals 15 residues. The CDR3 protein is CASSFLAGLVNEQYF. The CDR3 DNA is TGCGCCAGCAGCTTCCTAGCGGGCCTAGTAAACGAGCAGTACTTC. Variable domain in full (rest from reference TRBV5-1 and TRBJ2-7): KAGVTQTPRYLIKTRGQQVTLSCSPISGHRSVSWYQQTPGQGLQFLFEYFSETQRNKGNFPGRFSGRQFSNSRSEMNVSTLELGDSALYLCASSFLAGLVNEQYFGPGTRLTVT.

CDR3 region: CASRPSSVMNEQFF. The CDR3 nucleotides are TGTGCCAGCAGACCATCGAGCGTTATGAATGAGCAGTTCTTC. This chain joins TRBV6-5 and TRBJ2-1; D gene unclear. CDR3 length: 14 residues. Germline V gene data show CDR1 as MNHEY and CDR2 as SVGAGI. V lost 6 bases and J lost 7, with 16 bases in between.

The chain links TRBV30 to TRBJ2-2, with D maybe TRBD2 (6 bases). The CDR3 spans 15 residues. Germline-derived CDR1 and CDR2 are GTSNPN and SVGIG (reference sequence). The ends were cut back, 8 bases at V and 0 bases at J, with 16 bases in the middle. The CDR3 region is CARDRGSANTGELFF. The CDR3 DNA sequence: TGTGCCCGGGATCGGGGGTCCGCGAACACCGGGGAGCTGTTTTTT. Based on the CDR3 plus reference TRBV30 and TRBJ2-2, the full variable domain is SQTIHQWPATLVQPVGSPLSLECTVEGTSNPNLYWYRQAAGRGLQLLFYSVGIGQISSEVPQNLSASRPQDRQFILSSKKLLLSDSGFYLCARDRGSANTGELFFGEGSRLTVL.

The chain carries TRBV7-2 and TRBJ2-3; 8 positions agree with TRBD2. The germline V gene encodes CDR1 SGHTA and CDR2 FQGNSA. V lost 1 base and J lost 1; bases outside the gene matches: 13. This CDR3 comprises 19 residues. CDR3 in DNA: TGTGCCAGCAGCTTAGGGGCGGGGGGCGGTGTCTTTCGCACAGATACGCAGTATTTT. This sequence encodes CASSLGAGGGVFRTDTQYF.